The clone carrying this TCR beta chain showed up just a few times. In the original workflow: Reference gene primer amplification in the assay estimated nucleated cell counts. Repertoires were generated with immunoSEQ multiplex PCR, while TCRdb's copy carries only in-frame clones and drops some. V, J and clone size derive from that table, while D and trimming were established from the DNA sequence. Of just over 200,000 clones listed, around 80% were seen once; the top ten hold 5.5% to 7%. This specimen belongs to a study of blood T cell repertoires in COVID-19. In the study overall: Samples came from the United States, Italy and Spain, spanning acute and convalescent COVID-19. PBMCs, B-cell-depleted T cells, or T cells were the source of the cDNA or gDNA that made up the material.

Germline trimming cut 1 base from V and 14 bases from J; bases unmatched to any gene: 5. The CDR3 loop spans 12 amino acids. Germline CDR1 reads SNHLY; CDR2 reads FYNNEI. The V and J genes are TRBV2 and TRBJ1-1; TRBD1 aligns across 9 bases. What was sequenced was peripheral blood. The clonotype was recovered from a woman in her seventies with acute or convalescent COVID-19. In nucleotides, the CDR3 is TGTGCCAGCAGTGAAGTAAGGGGACAGGGATTCTTT. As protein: CASSEVRGQGFF.